This entry is about one T cell receptor (beta chain). Its target is not known. These data are taken from a study of blood T cells in healthy people across ages. General observations from the study: Comparison with aged donors showed that long-lived donors had more naive CD4+ cells and higher diversity. Estimates based on one million T cells were treated as lower bounds.

V was trimmed by 1 base and J by 1 base, leaving 10 bases between them. The CDR3 is made up of 15 amino acids. CDR1 and CDR2 (germline): LGHNA, YSLEER. Sample-barcoded 5' priming and a J-beta primer mix drove a second PCR of roughly 6 to 12 cycles. Each CDR3 protein is one row after TCRdb ran MiXCR on the 5' RACE reads. The table shows fewer than 2 million distinct CDR3 sequences, with about 39% occurring only once. This TCR was recovered from a human donor in good health. The sequenced sample consisted of blood. J is TRBJ1-1 and V is TRBV4-3, with D possibly being TRBD1 (6 bases). CDR3 region: CASSQVPRGNTEAFF. CDR3 sequence (DNA): TGCGCCAGCAGCCAAGTACCCAGGGGGAACACTGAAGCTTTCTTT.